The rows below give T cell receptor beta chains drawn from one sample of a study of shared T cell receptors in the human thymus. TCRdb keeps only in-frame clones here, not all; method: immunoSEQ multiplex PCR. The sample includes some 760,000 clones, approximately 85% of them seen just once. The sample also formed part of further work on human thymus T cells.

Sequenced sample: thymocytes. All receptors come from a girl younger than two with a congenital heart defect. Both conserved end residues are part of each CDR3. Each record gives: CDR3 length, J gene, D gene, clone size, V gene, CDR3 protein, CDR3 DNA. A D gene is named only where the DNA matches it firmly. The size of a clone is reported for some rows only, either as once, few or many, or as a class for expanded clones.

len: 14
j_gene: TRBJ2-5
d_gene: NA
abundance: NA
v_gene: TRBV5-4
CDR3aa: CASSSFRPGETQYF
CDR3nt: TGTGCCAGCAGCTCCTTCCGGCCGGGAGAGACCCAGTACTTC

len: 13
j_gene: TRBJ1-2
d_gene: TRBD1
abundance: NA
v_gene: TRBV7-9
CDR3aa: CASSSQEYRGSTF
CDR3nt: TGTGCCAGCAGCTCCCAAGAATACAGGGGAAGCACCTTC

len: 14
j_gene: TRBJ2-7
d_gene: TRBD1
abundance: NA
v_gene: TRBV4-1
CDR3aa: CASSQQDRVNEQYF
CDR3nt: TGCGCCAGCAGCCAACAAGACAGGGTGAACGAGCAGTACTTC

len: 13
j_gene: TRBJ2-3
d_gene: NA
abundance: once
v_gene: TRBV10-2
CDR3aa: CSSGLRHTDTQYF
CDR3nt: TGCTCCTCCGGACTACGCCACACAGATACGCAGTATTTT

len: 15
j_gene: TRBJ1-6
d_gene: TRBD1
abundance: few
v_gene: TRBV27
CDR3aa: CASSYRDSRNSPLHF
CDR3nt: TGTGCCAGCAGTTACCGGGACAGCCGAAATTCACCCCTCCACTTT

len: 15
j_gene: TRBJ2-3
d_gene: TRBD2
abundance: NA
v_gene: TRBV7-2
CDR3aa: CASSPSAGASYTQYF
CDR3nt: TGTGCCAGCAGCCCATCAGCGGGGGCCTCCTATACGCAGTATTTT

len: 16
j_gene: TRBJ1-3
d_gene: NA
abundance: NA
v_gene: TRBV14
CDR3aa: CASSQETGSSGNTIYF
CDR3nt: TGTGCCAGCAGCCAGGAAACAGGCTCCTCTGGAAACACCATATATTTT

len: 15
j_gene: TRBJ2-5
d_gene: TRBD2
abundance: NA
v_gene: TRBV6-5
CDR3aa: CASRLLAGGQETQYF
CDR3nt: TGTGCCAGCAGACTACTAGCGGGGGGACAAGAGACCCAGTACTTC

len: 21
j_gene: TRBJ2-2
d_gene: NA
abundance: NA
v_gene: TRBV15
CDR3aa: CATSRVGYKNPRGSNTGELFF
CDR3nt: TGTGCCACCAGCAGAGTTGGGTATAAAAACCCCCGGGGGTCGAACACCGGGGAGCTGTTTTTT

len: 14
j_gene: TRBJ2-1
d_gene: TRBD1
abundance: NA
v_gene: TRBV12-5
CDR3aa: CASGLEQGNNEQFF
CDR3nt: TGTGCTAGTGGTTTGGAACAGGGGAACAATGAGCAGTTCTTC

len: 14
j_gene: TRBJ1-3
d_gene: NA
abundance: NA
v_gene: TRBV6-1
CDR3aa: CASSAYPGGNTIYF
CDR3nt: TGTGCCAGCAGTGCGTACCCGGGAGGTAACACCATATATTTT

len: 16
j_gene: TRBJ2-5
d_gene: TRBD1
abundance: NA
v_gene: TRBV5-6
CDR3aa: CASSFDRGTYQETQYF
CDR3nt: TGTGCCAGCAGCTTTGACAGGGGGACTTACCAAGAGACCCAGTACTTC

len: 19
j_gene: TRBJ1-2
d_gene: NA
abundance: NA
v_gene: TRBV5-8
CDR3aa: CASSLEYTARQQANYGYTF
CDR3nt: TGTGCCAGCAGCTTGGAATATACGGCGAGACAACAAGCTAACTATGGCTACACCTTC

len: 16
j_gene: TRBJ1-2
d_gene: NA
abundance: few
v_gene: TRBV25-1
CDR3aa: CASSEFATGTNYGYTF
CDR3nt: TGTGCCAGCAGTGAATTCGCCACGGGAACTAACTATGGCTACACCTTC

len: 14
j_gene: TRBJ2-1
d_gene: NA
abundance: NA
v_gene: TRBV13
CDR3aa: CASSFKGGAHEQFF
CDR3nt: TGTGCCAGCAGCTTTAAAGGCGGGGCCCATGAGCAGTTCTTC

len: 15
j_gene: TRBJ2-4
d_gene: NA
abundance: once
v_gene: TRBV6-5
CDR3aa: CASSWRGGERNIQYF
CDR3nt: TGTGCCAGCAGTTGGAGAGGGGGGGAAAGAAACATTCAGTACTTC

len: 18
j_gene: TRBJ2-2
d_gene: TRBD2
abundance: NA
v_gene: TRBV7-2
CDR3aa: CASSQTPTRGGRAGELFF
CDR3nt: TGTGCCAGCAGCCAGACCCCCACGCGCGGGGGGCGGGCCGGGGAGCTGTTTTTT

len: 12
j_gene: TRBJ1-3
d_gene: NA
abundance: NA
v_gene: TRBV29-1
CDR3aa: CSVRVSGNTIYF
CDR3nt: TGCAGCGTTCGGGTTTCCGGAAACACCATATATTTT

len: 13
j_gene: TRBJ1-1
d_gene: TRBD1
abundance: NA
v_gene: TRBV4-1
CDR3aa: CASSRQGQTEAFF
CDR3nt: TGCGCCAGCAGCCGACAGGGACAGACTGAAGCTTTCTTT

len: 18
j_gene: TRBJ1-2
d_gene: NA
abundance: once
v_gene: TRBV5-4
CDR3aa: CASSLGVLVRPSNYGYTF
CDR3nt: TGTGCCAGCAGCTTGGGGGTATTGGTGCGGCCCTCTAACTATGGCTACACCTTC

len: 14
j_gene: TRBJ1-5
d_gene: NA
abundance: few
v_gene: TRBV5-8
CDR3aa: CASSWDTENQPQHF
CDR3nt: TGTGCCAGCAGCTGGGACACAGAAAATCAGCCCCAGCATTTT

len: 16
j_gene: TRBJ1-2
d_gene: NA
abundance: NA
v_gene: TRBV7-2
CDR3aa: CASSFPGTVQASGYTF
CDR3nt: TGTGCCAGCAGCTTTCCCGGGACTGTACAAGCTAGTGGCTACACCTTC

len: 16
j_gene: TRBJ1-2
d_gene: TRBD1
abundance: NA
v_gene: TRBV7-3
CDR3aa: CASSKTGTGLKLGYTF
CDR3nt: TGTGCCAGCAGCAAAACCGGGACAGGGCTCAAGTTAGGCTACACCTTC

len: 18
j_gene: TRBJ2-1
d_gene: NA
abundance: once
v_gene: TRBV28
CDR3aa: CASSLKSNRDQTYNEQFF
CDR3nt: TGTGCCAGCAGTTTGAAATCAAACAGGGACCAAACCTACAATGAGCAGTTCTTC

len: 14
j_gene: TRBJ2-3
d_gene: NA
abundance: NA
v_gene: TRBV19
CDR3aa: CASRRDTFTDTQYF
CDR3nt: TGTGCCAGTAGGAGGGACACCTTCACAGATACGCAGTATTTT

len: 16
j_gene: TRBJ2-3
d_gene: NA
abundance: NA
v_gene: TRBV12-5
CDR3aa: CASGTGTLFTTDTQYF
CDR3nt: TGTGCTAGTGGGACCGGGACACTATTTACCACAGATACGCAGTATTTT

len: 14
j_gene: TRBJ1-2
d_gene: NA
abundance: NA
v_gene: TRBV29-1
CDR3aa: CSVEGQWANYGYTF
CDR3nt: TGCAGCGTTGAAGGGCAATGGGCGAACTATGGCTACACCTTC

len: 17
j_gene: TRBJ2-3
d_gene: NA
abundance: NA
v_gene: TRBV7-4
CDR3aa: CASSFPRGPTSTDTQYF
CDR3nt: TGTGCCAGCAGCTTCCCGCGGGGGCCGACCAGCACAGATACGCAGTATTTT

len: 13
j_gene: TRBJ1-5
d_gene: NA
abundance: NA
v_gene: TRBV28
CDR3aa: CASSPYSNQPQHF
CDR3nt: TGTGCCAGCAGTCCTTATAGCAATCAGCCCCAGCATTTT

len: 14
j_gene: TRBJ1-5
d_gene: NA
abundance: NA
v_gene: TRBV5-5
CDR3aa: CASSLEQGNQPQHF
CDR3nt: TGTGCCAGCAGCTTGGAACAGGGTAATCAGCCCCAGCATTTT

len: 15
j_gene: TRBJ2-7
d_gene: TRBD2
abundance: NA
v_gene: TRBV2
CDR3aa: CASSETSGGACEQYF
CDR3nt: TGTGCCAGCAGTGAGACTAGCGGGGGGGCCTGCGAGCAGTACTTC

len: 14
j_gene: TRBJ1-2
d_gene: TRBD1
abundance: NA
v_gene: TRBV7-9
CDR3aa: CASSSSLKDRGLTF
CDR3nt: TGTGCCAGCAGCTCGTCCCTAAAGGACAGGGGGCTGACCTTC

len: 10
j_gene: TRBJ2-7
d_gene: NA
abundance: NA
v_gene: TRBV20-1
CDR3aa: CSAGGGEQYF
CDR3nt: TGCAGTGCGGGGGGAGGCGAGCAGTACTTC

len: 17
j_gene: TRBJ2-3
d_gene: NA
abundance: NA
v_gene: TRBV29-1
CDR3aa: CSVEHLPDYGITDTQYF
CDR3nt: TGCAGCGTTGAACACCTTCCCGACTATGGGATCACAGATACGCAGTATTTT

len: 15
j_gene: TRBJ1-2
d_gene: TRBD1
abundance: NA
v_gene: TRBV4-1
CDR3aa: CASSQGGQGTYGYTF
CDR3nt: TGCGCCAGCAGCCAAGGGGGACAGGGCACATATGGCTACACCTTC

len: 15
j_gene: TRBJ1-3
d_gene: TRBD1
abundance: NA
v_gene: TRBV15
CDR3aa: CATSRDRGQGNTIYF
CDR3nt: TGTGCCACCAGCAGAGACAGGGGGCAAGGAAACACCATATATTTT

len: 17
j_gene: TRBJ2-1
d_gene: NA
abundance: NA
v_gene: TRBV10-1
CDR3aa: CASSEIRGGAGPNEQFF
CDR3nt: TGCGCCAGCAGTGAGATCCGAGGGGGGGCTGGGCCCAATGAGCAGTTCTTC

len: 14
j_gene: TRBJ1-2
d_gene: TRBD1
abundance: NA
v_gene: TRBV28
CDR3aa: CASSPGQGNYGYTF
CDR3nt: TGTGCCAGCAGTCCGGGACAGGGAAACTATGGCTACACCTTC

len: 20
j_gene: TRBJ1-2
d_gene: TRBD1
abundance: NA
v_gene: TRBV19
CDR3aa: CASSMPGWGGTADKFDGYTF
CDR3nt: TGTGCCAGTAGTATGCCGGGTTGGGGCGGGACAGCCGATAAATTCGACGGCTACACCTTC

len: 12
j_gene: TRBJ2-7
d_gene: TRBD1
abundance: NA
v_gene: TRBV29-1
CDR3aa: CSVPGQGGEQYF
CDR3nt: TGCAGCGTTCCGGGACAGGGAGGCGAGCAGTACTTC

len: 13
j_gene: TRBJ2-5
d_gene: NA
abundance: NA
v_gene: TRBV7-8
CDR3aa: CASSLGGEETQYF
CDR3nt: TGTGCCAGCAGCTTAGGGGGAGAAGAGACCCAGTACTTC

len: 13
j_gene: TRBJ1-2
d_gene: NA
abundance: NA
v_gene: TRBV29-1
CDR3aa: CSVEEGLDYGYTF
CDR3nt: TGCAGCGTTGAGGAGGGTTTGGACTATGGCTACACCTTC

len: 16
j_gene: TRBJ1-4
d_gene: NA
abundance: NA
v_gene: TRBV27
CDR3aa: CASSHNEKGEFEKLFF
CDR3nt: TGTGCCAGCAGCCATAATGAGAAAGGGGAATTTGAAAAACTGTTTTTT

len: 15
j_gene: TRBJ1-6
d_gene: NA
abundance: few
v_gene: TRBV7-2
CDR3aa: CASSLARVRSSPLHF
CDR3nt: TGTGCCAGCAGCTTAGCGCGGGTTAGGAGTTCACCCCTCCACTTT

len: 15
j_gene: TRBJ2-1
d_gene: NA
abundance: NA
v_gene: TRBV10-2
CDR3aa: CASSAERQADNEQFF
CDR3nt: TGCGCCAGCAGTGCAGAGCGACAGGCTGACAATGAGCAGTTCTTC

len: 14
j_gene: TRBJ1-5
d_gene: NA
abundance: NA
v_gene: TRBV18
CDR3aa: CASSPREVDQPQHF
CDR3nt: TGTGCCAGCTCACCCAGGGAGGTCGATCAGCCCCAGCATTTT

len: 14
j_gene: TRBJ2-5
d_gene: NA
abundance: NA
v_gene: TRBV2
CDR3aa: CASHPGGPQETQYF
CDR3nt: TGTGCCAGTCATCCTGGGGGCCCACAAGAGACCCAGTACTTC

len: 17
j_gene: TRBJ2-2
d_gene: TRBD1
abundance: NA
v_gene: TRBV27
CDR3aa: CASSSIGTGGLRGELFF
CDR3nt: TGTGCCAGCAGCAGTATTGGGACAGGGGGACTTAGAGGGGAGCTGTTTTTT

len: 15
j_gene: TRBJ1-2
d_gene: NA
abundance: NA
v_gene: TRBV19
CDR3aa: CASSTTNRFLGGYTF
CDR3nt: TGTGCCAGTAGTACAACCAACAGGTTTTTGGGTGGCTACACCTTC

len: 16
j_gene: TRBJ1-2
d_gene: NA
abundance: NA
v_gene: TRBV19
CDR3aa: CASSIDRGRRYYGYTF
CDR3nt: TGTGCCAGTAGTATAGACAGGGGCCGCCGGTATTATGGCTACACCTTC

len: 18
j_gene: TRBJ2-3
d_gene: TRBD2
abundance: NA
v_gene: TRBV7-2
CDR3aa: CASSFRLAGTFSTDTQYF
CDR3nt: TGTGCCAGCAGCTTTAGGCTAGCGGGTACCTTCAGCACAGATACGCAGTATTTT

len: 19
j_gene: TRBJ1-4
d_gene: TRBD1
abundance: few
v_gene: TRBV15
CDR3aa: CATSTRTGTELATNEKLFF
CDR3nt: TGTGCCACCAGCACCAGGACCGGGACAGAGCTTGCAACTAATGAAAAACTGTTTTTT

len: 16
j_gene: TRBJ1-6
d_gene: NA
abundance: few
v_gene: TRBV7-6
CDR3aa: CASSNREKLSNSPLHF
CDR3nt: TGTGCCAGCAGCAACAGGGAAAAGCTATCTAATTCACCCCTCCACTTT

len: 14
j_gene: TRBJ1-6
d_gene: NA
abundance: NA
v_gene: TRBV19
CDR3aa: CASSFGGLGSPLHF
CDR3nt: TGTGCCAGTAGTTTCGGAGGGCTGGGTTCACCCCTCCACTTT

len: 12
j_gene: TRBJ2-7
d_gene: NA
abundance: NA
v_gene: TRBV19
CDR3aa: CATGEAPYEQYF
CDR3nt: TGTGCCACGGGGGAGGCCCCCTACGAGCAGTACTTC